These 9 T cell receptor beta chains share one sample of origin, sequenced in a study of Graves' ophthalmopathy and Graves' hyperthyroidism (dated by TCRdb to between 2018 and 2020). Sequencer: Illumina HiSeq 2000. For repertoire sequencing, the TCR beta CDR3 regions were amplified from RNA transcripts. The first round was an RT-PCR using HTBI primers with the Qiagen OneStep RT-PCR kit, and this first round was followed by a second-round multiplex PCR, then size selection and purification. TCRdb reanalyzed the raw reads on its own, using fastp at Q25 for trimming and MiXCR for clone calling, and kept in-frame beta chains. Merged by CDR3 protein, the rows form single entries marked with the most common genes and DNA. In this sample the table shows 350,000 or so distinct CDR3 sequences, roughly 15% of which occur a single time. 9% to 15% of the sample rests with the top ten. The sequenced sample consisted of peripheral blood. These receptors originate from an adult man with Graves' ophthalmopathy.

The sample holds many counts of this clonotype. The chain carries TRBV12-3 or TRBV12-4 and TRBJ2-7, with D unresolved. This CDR3 spans 13 amino acids. V gave up 1 base and J gave up 6 bases, with 10 bases separating them. As DNA, the CDR3 is TGTGCCAGCAGTTTAGGACCGGCTAGCGAGCAGTACTTC. It is translated as CASSLGPASEQYF.

Ten or more counts support this clonotype. This chain links TRBV7-2 with TRBJ2-2; the D is unclear. The germline V and J ends were trimmed by 2 bases and 5 bases, with 6 bases remaining between them. The CDR3 loop spans 13 amino acids. Germline V CDR1 and CDR2: SGHTA, FQGNSA. CDR3 DNA sequence: TGTGCCAGCAGCTTAACGCGGACCGGGGAGCTGTTTTTT. Encoded protein: CASSLTRTGELFF.

This clonotype came up many times. The rearrangement joins TRBV18 to TRBJ1-6; TRBD1 agrees at 8 bases. Germline CDR1 is KGHSH and CDR2 is LQKENI. J gave up 9 bases and V 1 base, and 11 bases lay outside the gene matches. This CDR3 contains 17 residues. This CDR3 reads CASSPRQQGQGRSPLHF. CDR3 DNA sequence: TGTGCCAGCTCACCACGCCAACAAGGACAGGGTCGTTCACCCCTCCACTTT.

Ten or more counts support this clonotype. This chain connects TRBV6-2 or TRBV6-3 to TRBJ2-7, with TRBD1 matching over 12 bases. CDR3 length equals 15 residues. The junction had 7 bases not matched to a gene; V was cut back by 4 bases and J by 6 bases. Germline V gene sequence: CDR1 MNHEY, CDR2 SVGEGT. This CDR3 is CASSLGGTGGAEQYF. The DNA of the CDR3 is TGTGCCAGCAGTTTGGGGGGGACAGGGGGCGCCGAGCAGTACTTC.

This clonotype was counted many times. This chain joins TRBV6-5 and TRBJ1-2; TRBD1 aligns across 7 bases. The CDR3 is made up of 14 amino acids. V shed 0 bases, J shed 4 bases, and the junction held 2 bases outside the gene matches. Germline V lookup: CDR1 MNHEY, CDR2 SVGAGI. The CDR3 region is CASSYSPGGYGYTF. The CDR3 region has the DNA TGTGCCAGCAGTTACTCGCCAGGGGGCTATGGCTACACCTTC.

This clonotype was detected many times. The CDR3 sequence is CASSLGGAVRNTEAFF. CDR3 nucleotides: TGCGCCAGCAGCTTGGGTGGGGCCGTAAGGAACACTGAAGCTTTCTTT. V and J are TRBV5-1 and TRBJ1-1, with D tentatively TRBD1 (5 bases). Trimming left V 0 bases short and J 1 base short, with 13 bases between. Germline CDR1 reads SGHRS; CDR2 reads YFSETQ. This CDR3 is 16 amino acids long. The complete variable domain, with remaining parts taken from reference TRBV5-1 and TRBJ1-1, reads KAGVTQTPRYLIKTRGQQVTLSCSPISGHRSVSWYQQTPGQGLQFLFEYFSETQRNKGNFPGRFSGRQFSNSRSEMNVSTLELGDSALYLCASSLGGAVRNTEAFFGQGTRLTVV.

In this sample, this clonotype turned up a few times. The rearrangement uses TRBV6-1 and TRBJ1-1, with a weak D call TRBD1 (5 bases). Germline CDR1 is MNHNS and CDR2 is SASEGT. Trimming took off 7 bases at V and 5 bases at J, with 11 bases between the two ends. The CDR3 runs 12 residues. The CDR3 DNA sequence: TGTGCCAGCATTCTTAGGGGTACTGAAGCTTTCTTT. It specifies CASILRGTEAFF.

This clonotype has ten or more counts. This chain uses TRBV18 with TRBJ1-3, with TRBD1 as a possible D gene (6 bases). The V gene's germline CDR1 is KGHSH and CDR2 LQKENI. V dropped 1 base and J dropped 8 bases, with 18 bases sitting between them. The CDR3 is made up of 16 amino acids. For the CDR3, the DNA is TGTGCCAGCTCACCACGGATCAACAGGGTAGCAGACACCATATATTTT. Protein sequence: CASSPRINRVADTIYF.

Ten or more counts support this clonotype. One end of the junction fails to match germline, which may point to a read error. The chain combines TRBV7-7 with TRBJ2-7; the D call may be TRBD1 or TRBD2 (6 bases each). The CDR3 contains 17 residues. Germline V gene lookup returns CDR1 SSHAT and CDR2 FNYEAQ (reference sequence). The CDR3 bases are TGTGCTAGCAGCTTAGCTTCCGGGGGCACGACCTCCTACGAGCAGTACTTC. Amino acids: CASSLASGGTTSYEQYF.